A single sample gave rise to the 14 T cell receptor beta chains below, sequenced in a study of technical replicates of blood from a handful of donors. Clones were sequenced by immunoSEQ multiplex PCR, and TCRdb holds only the in-frame ones, with some missing. The data hold tens of thousands of clones, with roughly 84% observed a single time. Sequenced sample: PBMCs. Receptor source: a human donor in good health. Some clones in this sample may be carry-over from other donors' samples.

The chain joins TRBV5-6 to TRBJ2-7; maybe TRBD1 (6 bases). Germline CDR1 is SGHDT and CDR2 is YYEEEE. With 0 bases removed from V and 5 bases from J, the gap between germline ends came to 18 bases. The CDR3 runs 16 residues. The CDR3 sequence: CASSLVGGQVSDEQYF. The CDR3 bases are TGTGCCAGCAGCTTGGTTGGGGGCCAGGTCAGCGACGAGCAGTACTTC.

The J gene is TRBJ1-1, the V gene TRBV6-6; 9 nucleotides align to TRBD1. Germline assignment: CDR1 MNHNY and CDR2 SVGAGI (reference sequence). The CDR3 length is 16 residues. J gave up 0 bases and V 6 bases, and 8 bases lay outside the gene matches. CDR3 sequence: CASRSGQGRMNTEAFF. The CDR3 DNA is TGTGCCAGCAGATCGGGACAGGGACGAATGAACACTGAAGCTTTCTTT.

V gene TRBV23-1 combines with J gene TRBJ2-6, with 9 bases that match TRBD1. TRBV23-1 is an ORF, and what it does is uncertain. V dropped 2 bases and J dropped 2; count of bases not matched to a gene: 7. The CDR3 spans 18 residues. The CDR3: CASSQMDRGSPGANVLTF. CDR3 nucleotides: TGCGCCAGCAGTCAAATGGACAGGGGCTCCCCTGGGGCCAACGTCCTGACTTTC.

The chain uses TRBV27 and TRBJ1-5; D may be TRBD1 (6 bases). The CDR3 has 16 amino acids. Germline CDR1 is MNHEY and CDR2 is SMNVEV (reference sequence). V lost 4 bases to trimming and J lost 10 bases, with 23 bases between them. The CDR3 DNA follows: TGTGCCAGCAGTTCCAAATCCGGGGGGCGCCCCGTCCCCCAGCATTTT. It translates to CASSSKSGGRPVPQHF.

This chain joins TRBV19 and TRBJ1-5, with a weak D call TRBD1 (6 bases). CDR3 length: 15 residues. V was pared by 6 bases and J by 6 bases, with 18 bases between. The germline CDR1 and CDR2 sequences are LNHDA and SQIVND (reference sequence). The CDR3 bases are TGTGCCAGTAGAACAGCAAACACAGGGTTTCAGCCCCAGCATTTT. It translates to CASRTANTGFQPQHF.

The chain has TRBV6-5 and TRBJ1-1, with 7 nucleotides matching TRBD1. J was trimmed by 3 bases and V by 0 bases; bases with no gene match: 7. CDR1 and CDR2 from the germline V gene are MNHEY and SVGAGI. CDR3 length: 16 amino acids. CDR3 in DNA: TGTGCCAGCAGTTACTCCTTTACAGGGGACGACACTGAAGCTTTCTTT. This encodes CASSYSFTGDDTEAFF.

The gene calls are TRBV30 and TRBJ2-7; 8 bases are shared with TRBD1. The CDR3 contains 14 residues. Germline-derived CDR1 and CDR2 are GTSNPN and SVGIG (reference sequence). The ends lost 6 bases at V and 0 bases at J; junction bases unmatched: 7. The CDR3 spells CACAGTGFSYEQYF. DNA of the CDR3: TGTGCCTGTGCCGGGACAGGATTCTCCTACGAGCAGTACTTC.

The chain employs TRBV18 and TRBJ2-1; TRBD2 matches at 8 bases. Germline lookup yields CDR1 KGHSH and CDR2 LQKENI. This CDR3 comprises 15 residues. V lost 2 bases to trimming and J lost 0 bases; unmatched junction nucleotides: 0. The CDR3 sequence: CASSPAGGSYNEQFF. The CDR3 nucleotides are TGTGCCAGCTCACCAGCGGGAGGCTCCTACAATGAGCAGTTCTTC. Complete variable domain (other parts from reference TRBV18 and TRBJ2-1): NAGVMQNPRHLVRRRGQEARLRCSPMKGHSHVYWYRQLPEEGLKFMVYLQKENIIDESGMPKERFSAEFPKEGPSILRIQQVVRGDSAAYFCASSPAGGSYNEQFFGPGTRLTVL.

This rearrangement joins TRBV4-1 to TRBJ2-5, with 10 bases fitting TRBD2. The CDR3 extends over 16 amino acids. J was trimmed by 4 bases and V by 4 bases; bases with no gene match: 9. CDR1 is MGHRA, CDR2 YSYEKL, per germline. The CDR3, as DNA: TGCGCCAGCAGCCGATTTAGCGGGGGGAGGGGAGAGACCCAGTACTTC. Encoded protein: CASSRFSGGRGETQYF.

This clone was observed once. The gene calls are TRBV11-2 and TRBJ1-2; possibly TRBD1 for D (6 bases). Germline CDR1 and CDR2: SGHAT and FQNNGV. The CDR3 is made up of 14 amino acids. The V and J ends lost 0 bases and 4 bases respectively, with 9 bases between them. The CDR3 sequence is CASSLDGGPYGYTF. The CDR3 nucleotides read TGTGCCAGCAGCTTAGACGGGGGGCCCTATGGCTACACCTTC.

V is TRBV29-1 and J is TRBJ2-2; D is unresolved. Germline V gene data show CDR1 as SQVTM and CDR2 as ANQGSEA. The CDR3 contains 11 residues. V lost 5 bases and J lost 3, with 4 bases in between. The DNA for the CDR3 is TGCAGCGTTCGGTACACCGGGGAGCTGTTTTTT. This translates into CSVRYTGELFF.

This clone was seen only once. The V and J genes are TRBV7-6 and TRBJ2-5; 14 bases agree with TRBD2. The CDR3 has 16 residues. The V segment lost 5 bases and the J segment 4 bases; nucleotides outside the gene matches: 6. CDR1 SGHVS and CDR2 FNYEAQ come from the germline V gene. Here the CDR3 DNA reads TGTGCCAGCAGCGAGACTAGCGGGGGGGGTGGAGAGACCCAGTACTTC. This encodes CASSETSGGGGETQYF. Using reference TRBV7-6 and TRBJ2-5 for the parts outside the CDR3, the full variable domain is GAGVSQSPRYKVTKRGQDVALRCDPISGHVSLYWYRQALGQGPEFLTYFNYEAQQDKSGLPNDRFSAERPEGSISTLTIQRTEQRDSAMYRCASSETSGGGGETQYFGPGTRLLVL.

The chain combines TRBV5-8 with TRBJ1-4, with D uncertain. There are 15 residues in the CDR3. The V and J ends lost 4 bases and 5 bases respectively, with 15 bases between them. Germline V gene lookup returns CDR1 SGHTS and CDR2 YDEGEE. DNA for the CDR3: TGTGCCAGCAGCCTACTTAGCGGCGGGAATGAAAAACTGTTTTTT. Translated: CASSLLSGGNEKLFF.

The chain recombines TRBV13 with TRBJ1-1; TRBD1 matches 9 bases. The CDR3 runs 14 residues. In germline, CDR1 is PRHDT, CDR2 FYEKMQ (reference sequence). The junction had 5 bases not matched to a gene; V was cut back by 4 bases and J by 5 bases. The CDR3, as DNA: TGTGCCAGCAGCTCACCTGACAGGGGGACTGAAGCTTTCTTT. Protein sequence: CASSSPDRGTEAFF.